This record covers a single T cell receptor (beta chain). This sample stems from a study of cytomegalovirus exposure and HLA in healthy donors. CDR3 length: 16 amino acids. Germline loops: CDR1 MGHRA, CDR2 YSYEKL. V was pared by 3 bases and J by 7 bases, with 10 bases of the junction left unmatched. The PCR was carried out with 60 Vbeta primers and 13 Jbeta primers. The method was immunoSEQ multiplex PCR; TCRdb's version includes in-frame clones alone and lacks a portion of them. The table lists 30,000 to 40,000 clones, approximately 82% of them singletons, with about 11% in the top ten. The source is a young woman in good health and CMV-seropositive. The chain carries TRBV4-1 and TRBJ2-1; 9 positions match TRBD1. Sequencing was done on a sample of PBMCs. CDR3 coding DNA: TGCGCCAGCAGCCACCTGAACCGGGACAGGGAAAATGAGCAGTTCTTC. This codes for CASSHLNRDRENEQFF.